Sequencing of this T cell receptor beta chain was carried out in a study of technical replicates of blood from a handful of donors. The protocol was immunoSEQ multiplex PCR, while the TCRdb copy is restricted to in-frame clones and leaves out a portion. The sample has tens of thousands of clones, 95% seen once; the top ten hold about 0.25%. With 4 bases clipped from V and 2 bases from J, the junction kept 8 bases outside the gene matches. Germline values: CDR1 SGHNT, CDR2 YYREEE (reference sequence). The CDR3 is made up of 15 amino acids. The chain joins TRBV5-4 to TRBJ2-7; 8 bases fit TRBD2. The sequence derives from a human donor in good health. Material: T cells isolated from PBMCs. The CDR3 loop is CASSTGLAPTYEQYF. CDR3 coding DNA: TGTGCCAGCAGCACCGGACTAGCCCCCACCTACGAGCAGTACTTC.